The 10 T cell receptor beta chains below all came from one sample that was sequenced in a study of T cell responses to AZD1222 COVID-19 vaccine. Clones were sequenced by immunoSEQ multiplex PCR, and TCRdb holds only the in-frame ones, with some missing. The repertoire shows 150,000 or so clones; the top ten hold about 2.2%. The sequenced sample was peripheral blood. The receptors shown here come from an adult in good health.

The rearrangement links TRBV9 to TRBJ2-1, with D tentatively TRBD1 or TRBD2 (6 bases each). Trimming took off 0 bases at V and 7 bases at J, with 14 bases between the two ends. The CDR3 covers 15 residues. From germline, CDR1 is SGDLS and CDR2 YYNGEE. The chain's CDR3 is CASSVGRGARNEQFF. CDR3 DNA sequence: TGTGCCAGCAGCGTAGGTAGGGGGGCTAGAAATGAGCAGTTCTTC. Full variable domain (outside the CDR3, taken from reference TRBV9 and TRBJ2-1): DSGVTQTPKHLITATGQRVTLRCSPRSGDLSVYWYQQSLDQGLQFLIQYYNGEERAKGNILERFSAQQFPDLHSELNLSSLELGDSALYFCASSVGRGARNEQFFGPGTRLTVL.

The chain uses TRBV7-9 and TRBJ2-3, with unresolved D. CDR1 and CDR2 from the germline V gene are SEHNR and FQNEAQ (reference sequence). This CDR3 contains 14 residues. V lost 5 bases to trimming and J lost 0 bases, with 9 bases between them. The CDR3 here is CASSHQVSTDTQYF. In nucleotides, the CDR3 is TGTGCCAGCAGCCACCAAGTTAGCACAGATACGCAGTATTTT. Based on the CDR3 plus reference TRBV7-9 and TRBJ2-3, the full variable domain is DTGVSQNPRHKITKRGQNVTFRCDPISEHNRLYWYRQTLGQGPEFLTYFQNEAQLEKSRLLSDRFSAERPKGSFSTLEIQRTEQGDSAMYLCASSHQVSTDTQYFGPGTRLTVL.

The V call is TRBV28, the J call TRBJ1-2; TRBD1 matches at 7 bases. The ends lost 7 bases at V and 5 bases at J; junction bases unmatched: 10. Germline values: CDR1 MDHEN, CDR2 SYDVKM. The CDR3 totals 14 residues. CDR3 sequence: CASTTPGQIYGYTF. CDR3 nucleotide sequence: TGTGCCAGCACCACCCCGGGACAGATATATGGCTACACCTTC.

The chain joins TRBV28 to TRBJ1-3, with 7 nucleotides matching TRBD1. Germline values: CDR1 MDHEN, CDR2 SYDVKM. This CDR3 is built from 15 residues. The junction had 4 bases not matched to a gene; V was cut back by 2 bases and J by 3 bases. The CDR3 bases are TGTGCCAGCAGTTTAGAGGGGGCTGGTGGAAACACCATATATTTT. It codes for CASSLEGAGGNTIYF.

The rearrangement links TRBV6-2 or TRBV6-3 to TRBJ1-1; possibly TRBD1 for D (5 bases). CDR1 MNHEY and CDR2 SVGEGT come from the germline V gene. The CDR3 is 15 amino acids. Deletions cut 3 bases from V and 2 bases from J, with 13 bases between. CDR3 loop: CASSYENRLNTEAFF. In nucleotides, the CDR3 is TGTGCCAGCAGTTATGAGAACAGGCTAAACACTGAAGCTTTCTTT.

The CDR3 DNA reads TGTGCCAGCAGCTACTTCGGGGCCCGGAACACTGAAGCTTTCTTT. Translation: CASSYFGARNTEAFF. The gene calls are TRBV7-2 and TRBJ1-1; D may be TRBD1 (5 bases). Trimming took 4 bases from V and 1 from J, leaving 13 bases between them. Germline values: CDR1 SGHTA, CDR2 FQGNSA. The CDR3 sequence is 15 residues long.

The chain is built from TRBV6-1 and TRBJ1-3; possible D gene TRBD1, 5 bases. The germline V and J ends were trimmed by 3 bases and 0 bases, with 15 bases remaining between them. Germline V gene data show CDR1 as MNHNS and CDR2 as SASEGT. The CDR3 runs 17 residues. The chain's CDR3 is CASSDPRVRGSGNTIYF. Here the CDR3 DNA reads TGTGCCAGCAGTGATCCAAGGGTTAGGGGCTCTGGAAACACCATATATTTT.

The CDR3 region has the DNA TGTGCCACCCGGGGGGGGCGGGGTGAAAAACTGTTTTTT. Translating gives CATRGGRGEKLFF. The V gene is TRBV6-5, the J gene TRBJ1-4; tentative D call: TRBD1 (6 bases). The CDR3 covers 13 residues. Trimming removed 10 bases at V and 7 bases at J, with 16 bases between. Germline loops: CDR1 MNHEY, CDR2 SVGAGI.

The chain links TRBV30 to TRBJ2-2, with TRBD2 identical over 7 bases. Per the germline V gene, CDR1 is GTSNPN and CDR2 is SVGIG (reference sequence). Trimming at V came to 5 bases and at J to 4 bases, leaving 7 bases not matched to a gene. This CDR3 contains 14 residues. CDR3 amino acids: CAWVPRTSTGELFF. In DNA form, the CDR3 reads TGTGCCTGGGTCCCTAGGACTAGCACCGGGGAGCTGTTTTTT.

CDR3 sequence (DNA): TGTGCCAGTAGTATCCGGTTTGTGGATACCGGGGAGCTGTTTTTT. Residues: CASSIRFVDTGELFF. This chain uses TRBV19 with TRBJ2-2; D gene uncertain. The germline CDR1 and CDR2 sequences are LNHDA and SQIVND (reference sequence). CDR3 length equals 15 residues. V was cut by 3 bases and J by 5 bases, with 13 bases left in between.